The 22 T cell receptor beta chains given below trace back to one sample, sequenced in a study of shared clonotypes between healthy human individuals. Sequenced by immunoSEQ multiplex PCR; TCRdb stores in-frame clones only, minus some. The sample lists about 1.1 million clones, 75% to 80% occurring once. Material: memory CD4+ T cells from PBMCs. Regarding subset: CD45RA-negative fraction. The receptors were gathered from a man between 18 and 35 years old in good health. Some clones in this sample may be carry-over from other donors' samples.

The CDR3 sequence: CASSDGTTSNEQFF. The CDR3 nucleotides read TGTGCCAGCTCCGACGGGACGACCTCCAATGAGCAGTTCTTC. The V gene is TRBV18, the J gene TRBJ2-1; either TRBD1 or TRBD2 may fit D (5 bases each). V gave up 6 bases and J gave up 6 bases, with 15 bases separating them. Looked up from germline, CDR1 is KGHSH and CDR2 is LQKENI. There are 14 residues in the CDR3.

J is TRBJ2-2 and V is TRBV7-2; D not resolved. Trimming cost V 5 bases and J 5 bases, with 12 bases left between them. Per the germline V gene, CDR1 is SGHTA and CDR2 is FQGNSA. The CDR3 is 14 amino acids. CDR3 residues: CASSLLPRTGELFF. As DNA, the CDR3 is TGTGCCAGCAGCCTCCTACCGCGGACCGGGGAGCTGTTTTTT.

This rearrangement joins TRBV18 to TRBJ1-5, with 11 positions matching TRBD1. CDR3 length equals 16 residues. Trimming removed 0 bases from V and 6 bases from J; junction bases left unmatched: 4. Germline lookup yields CDR1 KGHSH and CDR2 LQKENI. This CDR3 is CASSPPGQGAGQPQHF. The CDR3 DNA is TGTGCCAGCTCACCACCCGGACAGGGGGCGGGTCAGCCCCAGCATTTT.

Note on this clone: The likely explanation is a read error, given a far larger clone one base away. The same CDR3 can be traced to other DNA sequences in this sample. The genes are TRBV7-9 and TRBJ1-1; D uncertain. Germline V CDR1 and CDR2: SEHNR, FQNEAQ (reference sequence). The CDR3 sequence is 13 residues long. CDR3 region: CASSQLENTEAFF. The CDR3 bases are TGTGCCAGCAGCCAACTGGAGAACACTGAAGCTTTTTTT.

This clone was found once. The chain is built from TRBV20-1 and TRBJ2-1; 7 bases fit TRBD2. With V trimmed by 3 bases and J by 15 bases, 5 bases remained unmatched. The germline CDR1 and CDR2 sequences are DFQATT and SNEGSKA (reference sequence). There are 10 residues in the CDR3. CDR3 DNA sequence: TGCAGTGCTAGGAGCGGGAATGTGTTCTTC. This codes for CSARSGNVFF.

The chain links TRBV28 to TRBJ1-2; the D is unclear. The CDR3 has 13 residues. CDR1 MDHEN and CDR2 SYDVKM come from the germline V gene. Trimming left V 1 base short and J 6 bases short, with 9 bases between. CDR3 sequence (DNA): TGTGCCAGCAGTTTATTAGGGCGTAATGGCTACACCTTC. Its translation is CASSLLGRNGYTF.

V and J are TRBV5-4 and TRBJ2-2, with 7 nucleotides matching TRBD2. Germline values: CDR1 SGHNT, CDR2 YYREEE (reference sequence). Unmatched junction bases numbered 3, after V lost 9 bases and J lost 1 base. The CDR3 length is 13 residues. CDR3 loop: CATGGRNTGELFF. CDR3 DNA sequence: TGTGCCACTGGCGGGAGGAACACCGGGGAGCTGTTTTTT.

A word on this clone: This same CDR3 is encoded by further DNA sequences in the sample. This chain joins TRBV7-2 and TRBJ1-2; D not certain. The CDR3 runs 13 residues. CDR1 is SGHTA, CDR2 FQGNSA, per germline. V was shortened by 1 base and J by 4 bases, with 7 bases between the two germline ends. The CDR3 loop reads CASSLGPVYGYTF. CDR3 nucleotide sequence: TGTGCCAGCAGCTTAGGTCCAGTCTATGGCTACACCTTC.

Concerning this clone: Other DNA sequences in the sample encode the same CDR3. This chain links TRBV7-9 with TRBJ1-2; D uncertain. Germline V lookup: CDR1 SEHNR, CDR2 FQNEAQ (reference sequence). The V end was cut by 1 base, the J end by 5 bases, with 8 bases between. The CDR3 contains 13 residues. CDR3 residues: CASSLGTSYGYTF. DNA for the CDR3: TGTGCCAGCAGCTTAGGGACGTCATATGGCTACACCTTC.

This sequence joins TRBV27 and TRBJ2-3, with 11 bases fitting TRBD2. This CDR3 is 15 amino acids long. CDR1 and CDR2 (germline): MNHEY, SMNVEV (reference sequence). The junction had 6 bases not matched to a gene; V was cut back by 2 bases and J by 8 bases. In DNA form, the CDR3 reads TGTGCCAGCAGTTTAGCGACTAGCGGGAAGAGTACGCAGTATTTT. It encodes CASSLATSGKSTQYF.

The chain couples TRBV28 to TRBJ1-1, with D unclear. The length of the CDR3 is 10 residues. Per germline, CDR1 MDHEN and CDR2 SYDVKM. The CDR3 sequence: CMISGTEAFF. CDR3 nucleotides: TGTATGATCTCGGGCACTGAAGCTTTCTTT.

The sample holds a few counts of this clone. The V and J genes are TRBV27 and TRBJ2-7; no firm D call. Trimming removed 4 bases at V and 0 bases at J, with 16 bases between. This CDR3 is built from 16 residues. CDR1 and CDR2 from the germline V gene are MNHEY and SMNVEV (reference sequence). This chain's CDR3 is CASSSRLAVSSYEQYF. For the CDR3, the DNA is TGTGCCAGCAGTTCCCGCTTGGCGGTGAGCTCCTACGAGCAGTACTTC.

This chain joins TRBV9 and TRBJ2-5, with 10 bases matching TRBD2. J was trimmed by 5 bases and V by 1 base; bases with no gene match: 8. CDR1 SGDLS and CDR2 YYNGEE come from the germline V gene. This CDR3 contains 16 residues. The CDR3 spells CASSVSPSGSAETQYF. The CDR3 DNA reads as TGTGCCAGCAGCGTATCACCTAGCGGGAGTGCGGAGACCCAGTACTTC.

V and J are TRBV28 and TRBJ2-7, with TRBD2 matching over 12 bases. Trimming at V came to 2 bases and at J to 5 bases, leaving 7 bases not matched to a gene. The CDR3 length is 16 residues. CDR1 is MDHEN, CDR2 SYDVKM, per germline. CDR3 DNA: TGTGCCAGCAGTTTAATGTCTAGCGGGAGGGCCGACGAGCAGTACTTC. Translation gives CASSLMSSGRADEQYF.

This CDR3 reads CASSYQNGQPQHF. DNA for the CDR3: TGTGCCAGCAGCTACCAAAACGGTCAGCCCCAGCATTTT. The genes are TRBV7-2 and TRBJ1-5, with D unclear. V was clipped by 4 bases and J by 6 bases, with 10 bases between them. The CDR3 is 13 residues long. Germline CDR1 SGHTA, CDR2 FQGNSA.

In its sample, this clone was seen once. The chain is built from TRBV28 and TRBJ1-3, with TRBD1 identical over 7 bases. Per germline, CDR1 MDHEN and CDR2 SYDVKM. This CDR3 region has 16 residues. Unmatched junction bases numbered 7, after V lost 5 bases and J lost 0 bases. The CDR3 region has the DNA TGTGCCAGCAGTACTCGGGACAGCCACTCTGGAAACACCATATATTTT. This gives the protein CASSTRDSHSGNTIYF.

This chain joins TRBV7-2 and TRBJ2-7, with a possible D match to TRBD2 (5 bases). The germline V and J ends were trimmed by 5 bases and 0 bases, with 17 bases remaining between them. Germline V gene data show CDR1 as SGHTA and CDR2 as FQGNSA. The CDR3 sequence is 16 residues long. The CDR3 coding sequence is TGTGCCAGCAGCCCCTCCGGAGGCACCCGCTCCTACGAGCAGTACTTC. As protein: CASSPSGGTRSYEQYF. The full variable domain, in which reference TRBV7-2 and TRBJ2-7 provide the parts outside the CDR3, is GAGVSQSPSNKVTEKGKDVELRCDPISGHTALYWYRQSLGQGLEFLIYFQGNSAPDKSGLPSDRFSAERTGGSVSTLTIQRTQQEDSAVYLCASSPSGGTRSYEQYFGPGTRLTVT.

J is TRBJ1-2 and V is TRBV28; 8 bases are a match to TRBD1. Germline CDR1 and CDR2: MDHEN and SYDVKM. The CDR3 totals 13 residues. V trimming: 6 bases; J trimming: 3 bases; junction bases outside the gene matches: 3. The CDR3, as DNA: TGTGCCAGCAGGACAGGGGTTTACTATGGCTACACCTTC. This sequence encodes CASRTGVYYGYTF.

The chain employs TRBV18 and TRBJ1-2, with D perhaps TRBD1 (6 bases). Germline V CDR1 and CDR2: KGHSH, LQKENI. CDR3 size: 14 residues. Trimming pared 2 bases from V and 4 bases from J, leaving 11 bases between. As DNA, the CDR3 is TGTGCCAGCTCACCAGGCCAGGGGATCTATGGCTACACCTTC. Its protein is CASSPGQGIYGYTF.

As concerns this clone: One base separates it from a far larger clone, so it is likely a read error. This sample includes further DNA sequences coding for the same CDR3. The J gene is TRBJ2-2, the V gene TRBV9; no firm D call. Trimming left V 0 bases short and J 0 bases short, with 3 bases between. The CDR3 has 14 amino acids. Germline assignment: CDR1 SGDLS and CDR2 YYNGEE. CDR3 in amino acids: CASSVGTNTGELFF. The DNA of the CDR3 is TGTGCCAGCAGCGTAGGGACGAACACCGGGGAGCTGTTTTTT.

V usage is TRBV4-1 and J usage is TRBJ2-7; 9 bases match TRBD2. The CDR3 consists of 15 residues. V lost 1 base, J lost 1 base, and 2 bases stayed unmatched. CDR1 and CDR2 from the germline V gene are MGHRA and YSYEKL. The CDR3 spells CASSQVTSGSYEQYF. For the CDR3, the DNA is TGCGCCAGCAGCCAAGTGACTAGCGGTTCCTACGAGCAGTACTTC.

As DNA, the CDR3 is TGTGCCAGCAGTTTAGTAGGTGGGGCCAACGTCCTGACTTTC. It encodes CASSLVGGANVLTF. V is TRBV28 and J is TRBJ2-6; no definite D call. V lost 2 bases and J lost 3, with 5 bases in between. Germline V gene lookup returns CDR1 MDHEN and CDR2 SYDVKM. The CDR3 totals 14 residues.